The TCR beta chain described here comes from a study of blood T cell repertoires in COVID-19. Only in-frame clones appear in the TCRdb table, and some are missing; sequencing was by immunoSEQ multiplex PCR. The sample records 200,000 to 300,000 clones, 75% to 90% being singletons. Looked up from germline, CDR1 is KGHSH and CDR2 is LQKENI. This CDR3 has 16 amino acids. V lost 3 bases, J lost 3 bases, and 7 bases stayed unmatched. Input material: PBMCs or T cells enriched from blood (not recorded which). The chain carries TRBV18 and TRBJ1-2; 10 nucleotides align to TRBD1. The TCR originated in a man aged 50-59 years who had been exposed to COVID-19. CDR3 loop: CASSPGQGNLDYGYTF. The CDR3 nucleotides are TGTGCCAGCTCACCGGGACAGGGGAATCTGGACTATGGCTACACCTTC.